This T cell receptor beta chain was sequenced for a study of response to subunit inactivated influenza vaccine. Study-wide results and caveats: There was a suggestion from the authors that each seasonal influenza vaccination recruits few new T cells.

Concerning this clonotype itself: Antigen: not known.

TCRdb re-called the RT-PCR reads with MiXCR, one entry per CDR3 protein. The sample lists about 700,000 distinct CDR3 sequences; around 15% were seen once. This CDR3 is built from 14 residues. The ends were cut back, 11 bases at V and 8 bases at J, with 23 bases in the middle. In germline, CDR1 is MDHEN, CDR2 SYDVKM. V gene TRBV28 combines with J gene TRBJ2-3; possible D gene TRBD1, 6 bases. This sample comprised PBMCs from blood, obtained around two weeks before vaccination. This receptor was taken from a man aged 50 to 60 who received an inactivated influenza vaccine. The CDR3 spells CAVENSDRSTTQYF. The CDR3 DNA is TGTGCCGTCGAGAATTCGGACAGATCCACTACGCAGTATTTT.